Listed below are T cell receptor beta chains from one sample, sequenced in a study of T-cell reconstitution after alpha-beta-depleted transplantation in children. One entry per CDR3 protein, called by TCRdb with MiXCR from the PCR reads. The repertoire holds about 200,000 distinct CDR3 sequences, with 6.3% as singletons. Sequenced material: PBMCs, taken before TCRalphabeta/CD19-depleted stem cell transplant. These receptor sequences come from a girl less than two years old with combined immunodeficiency, due to receive a stem cell transplant. Both conserved end residues are part of each CDR3. Each record gives: CDR3 length, J gene, D gene, V gene, clone size, CDR3 DNA, CDR3 protein. D genes are given only for firm matches. The size entry gives once, few, many, or a class for an expanded clone.

len: 13
j_gene: TRBJ2-7
d_gene: NA
v_gene: TRBV19
abundance: many
CDR3nt: TGTGCCAGTTCGGAGGGATCAGGCTACGAGCAGTACTTC
CDR3aa: CASSEGSGYEQYF

len: 16
j_gene: TRBJ2-1
d_gene: TRBD1
v_gene: TRBV6-2/TRBV6-3
abundance: many
CDR3nt: TGTGCCAGCAGTTACCAGCCGGGACAGGGGTACAATGAGCAGTTCTTC
CDR3aa: CASSYQPGQGYNEQFF

len: 15
j_gene: TRBJ2-1
d_gene: TRBD1
v_gene: TRBV4-3
abundance: many
CDR3nt: TGCGCCAGCAGCCAAATCACAGGGGTCTACAATGAGCAGTTCTTC
CDR3aa: CASSQITGVYNEQFF

len: 13
j_gene: TRBJ2-2
d_gene: NA
v_gene: TRBV12-3/TRBV12-4
abundance: many
CDR3nt: TGTGCCAGCACGGGATGGAGCACCGGGGAGCTGTTTTTT
CDR3aa: CASTGWSTGELFF

len: 12
j_gene: TRBJ1-1
d_gene: NA
v_gene: TRBV4-2
abundance: few
CDR3nt: TGTGCCAGCGGCTGGCTGAACACTGAAGCTTTCTTT
CDR3aa: CASGWLNTEAFF

len: 14
j_gene: TRBJ1-5
d_gene: NA
v_gene: TRBV7-9
abundance: many
CDR3nt: TGTGCCAGCAGCTTAGCAGGGGAGAATCAGCCCCAGCATTTT
CDR3aa: CASSLAGENQPQHF

len: 15
j_gene: TRBJ2-3
d_gene: NA
v_gene: TRBV7-2
abundance: many
CDR3nt: TGTGCCAGCAGCATAGGGGACTGGCGGACAGATACGCAGTATTTT
CDR3aa: CASSIGDWRTDTQYF

len: 13
j_gene: TRBJ2-7
d_gene: TRBD1
v_gene: TRBV20-1
abundance: many
CDR3nt: TGCAGTGCTGGGACAGGGGTCTCCTACGAGCAGTACTTC
CDR3aa: CSAGTGVSYEQYF

len: 15
j_gene: TRBJ2-5
d_gene: NA
v_gene: TRBV7-3
abundance: many
CDR3nt: TGTGCCAGCAGCCCCGACTCTGGCCCTGGCGAGACCCAGTACTTC
CDR3aa: CASSPDSGPGETQYF

len: 20
j_gene: TRBJ2-7
d_gene: NA
v_gene: TRBV4-3
abundance: many
CDR3nt: TGCGCCAGCAGCCAAGACCCTTCTCGGGGGCCGGAGGTTTTACCCTACGAGCAGTACTTC
CDR3aa: CASSQDPSRGPEVLPYEQYF

len: 12
j_gene: TRBJ2-3
d_gene: NA
v_gene: TRBV11-2
abundance: many
CDR3nt: TGTGCCAGCAGCTTAGGAGCGGATACGCAGTATTTT
CDR3aa: CASSLGADTQYF

len: 14
j_gene: TRBJ1-1
d_gene: TRBD1
v_gene: TRBV28
abundance: many
CDR3nt: TGTGCCAGCAGCCTCGGGACAGGGGGCACTGAAGCTTTCTTT
CDR3aa: CASSLGTGGTEAFF

len: 18
j_gene: TRBJ2-3
d_gene: TRBD2
v_gene: TRBV11-2
abundance: many
CDR3nt: TGTGCCAGCAGCTTAATGGTCGGACTAGCGGGGTACACAGATACGCAGTATTTT
CDR3aa: CASSLMVGLAGYTDTQYF

len: 14
j_gene: TRBJ2-1
d_gene: NA
v_gene: TRBV20-1
abundance: many
CDR3nt: TGCAGTGCTCACCAGCGGTATACCTACAATGAGCAGTTCTTC
CDR3aa: CSAHQRYTYNEQFF

len: 15
j_gene: TRBJ2-2
d_gene: NA
v_gene: TRBV5-6
abundance: few
CDR3nt: TGTGCCAGCAGCTTGGGACAGTATAACACCGGGGAGCTGTTTTTT
CDR3aa: CASSLGQYNTGELFF